The T cell receptor (beta chain) described here comes from a study of blood T cell repertoires in COVID-19. Whole-study context: The origin of the acute and convalescent COVID-19 samples was the United States, Italy and Spain. T cells, B-cell-depleted T cells, or PBMCs provided the cDNA or gDNA that served as material.

The protocol was immunoSEQ multiplex PCR, while the TCRdb copy is restricted to in-frame clones and leaves out a portion. This table has about 300,000 clones, roughly 83% appearing once. The germline CDR1 and CDR2 sequences are WNHNN and SYGVQD (reference sequence). The CDR3 loop spans 16 amino acids. V dropped 3 bases and J dropped 0; count of bases not matched to a gene: 2. V is TRBV10-1 and J is TRBJ2-1; 10 nucleotides agree with TRBD2. The TCR originated in a woman aged 45-65 years with acute or convalescent COVID-19. Material: peripheral blood. CDR3 loop: CASSEPSGSSYNEQFF. CDR3 bases: TGCGCCAGCAGTGAACCTAGCGGGAGCTCCTACAATGAGCAGTTCTTC.